This paragraph covers one TCR beta chain sequence. Its antigen is currently unknown. V lost 6 bases to trimming and J lost 0 bases, with 10 bases between them. The CDR3 has 14 residues. CDR1 and CDR2 from the germline V gene are SNHLY and FYNNEI. The data derive from a study of neoadjuvant anti-PD-1 for oral cavity cancer. Overall study: Patients without progression received a fourth nivolumab dose around day 43, then surgical resection on days 50-56. Findings and caveats of the study: Pretreatment Treg/Th17 ratio correlated inversely with post-treatment tumor clonality. Only three patients per response group were TCR-analyzed; validation needed.

Six replicates per PBMC sample, mostly from roughly 470 ng of genomic DNA. Libraries were prepared by immunoSEQ multiplex PCR; TCRdb keeps only in-frame clonotypes and omits some of them. The sample shows over 80,000 clones, under 90% of them seen only once. J is TRBJ2-3 and V is TRBV2, with a weak D call TRBD1 (6 bases). The receptor's source is a person between 35 and 79 years old with oral cavity squamous cell carcinoma. The sequenced sample was PBMCs, obtained before nivolumab (anti-PD-1) treatment. CDR3 sequence: CASSPGHSTDTQYF. CDR3 nucleotide sequence: TGTGCCAGCAGCCCGGGACACAGCACAGATACGCAGTATTTT. Full variable domain (rest looked up from reference TRBV2 and TRBJ2-3): EPEVTQTPSHQVTQMGQEVILRCVPISNHLYFYWYRQILGQKVEFLVSFYNNEISEKSEIFDDQFSVERPDGSNFTLKIRSTKLEDSAMYFCASSPGHSTDTQYFGPGTRLTVL.